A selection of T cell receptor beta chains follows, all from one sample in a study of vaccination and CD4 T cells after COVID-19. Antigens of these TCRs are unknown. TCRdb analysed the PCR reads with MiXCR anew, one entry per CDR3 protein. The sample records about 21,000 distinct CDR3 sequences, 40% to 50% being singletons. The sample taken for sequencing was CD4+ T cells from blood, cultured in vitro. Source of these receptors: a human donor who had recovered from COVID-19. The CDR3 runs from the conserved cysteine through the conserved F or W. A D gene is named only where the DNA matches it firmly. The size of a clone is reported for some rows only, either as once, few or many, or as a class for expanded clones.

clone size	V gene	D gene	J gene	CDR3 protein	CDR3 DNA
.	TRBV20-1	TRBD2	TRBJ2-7	CSALAGVNHEQYF	TGCAGTGCTCTAGCGGGAGTGAACCACGAGCAGTACTTC
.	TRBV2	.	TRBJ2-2	CASITPTGELFF	TGTGCCAGCATTACACCCACCGGGGAGCTGTTTTTT
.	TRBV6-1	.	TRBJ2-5	CASSASRGRQETQYF	TGTGCCAGCAGTGCTAGCAGGGGCCGACAAGAGACCCAGTACTTC
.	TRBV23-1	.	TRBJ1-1	CANFGTEAFF	TGCGCCAATTTTGGCACTGAAGCTTTCTTT
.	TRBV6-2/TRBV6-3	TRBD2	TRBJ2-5	CASSQPSGTPSQYF	TGTGCCAGCAGTCAGCCTAGCGGGACTCCATCCCAGTACTTC
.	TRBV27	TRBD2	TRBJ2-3	CASSFLNLAASADTQYF	TGTGCCAGCAGTTTCCTAAACCTAGCGGCTAGCGCAGATACGCAGTATTTT
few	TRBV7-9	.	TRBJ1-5	CASSEKGEQPQHF	TGTGCCAGCAGCGAGAAAGGCGAACAGCCCCAGCATTTT
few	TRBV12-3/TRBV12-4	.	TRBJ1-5	CASTPPGSNQPQHF	TGTGCCAGCACCCCCCCGGGGAGCAATCAGCCCCAGCATTTT
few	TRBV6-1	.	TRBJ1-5	CASREANQPQHF	TGTGCCAGCCGAGAGGCCAATCAGCCCCAGCATTTT
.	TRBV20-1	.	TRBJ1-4	CSARAPGSFNEKLFF	TGCAGTGCTAGAGCTCCGGGCAGCTTTAATGAAAAACTGTTTTTT